A selection of T cell receptor beta chains follows, all from one sample in a study of early T cells in non-severe SARS-CoV-2 infection. TCRdb analysed the 5' RACE reads with MiXCR anew, one entry per CDR3 protein. Of 25,000 to 40,000 distinct CDR3 sequences in the sample, less than 7% were seen once. Material: whole blood. The receptors originated from an adult who was a healthcare worker with PCR-confirmed SARS-CoV-2 infection or an uninfected control (not recorded which). The CDR3 runs from the conserved cysteine through the conserved F or W. D genes are given only for firm matches. Clone size is not always given. Where it is, it says once, few, many or a class for expanded clones.

J gene	clone size	V gene	D gene	CDR3 protein	CDR3 DNA
TRBJ2-3	few	TRBV29-1	-	CSVERQTTDTQYF	TGCAGCGTTGAAAGGCAGACCACAGATACGCAGTATTTT
TRBJ1-5	few	TRBV6-2/TRBV6-3	TRBD1	CASSPPGGTASQPQHF	TGTGCCAGCAGCCCCCCTGGCGGGACAGCCAGTCAGCCCCAGCATTTT
TRBJ1-1	-	TRBV10-3	TRBD1	CAITKGQQGTEAFF	TGTGCCATCACTAAGGGACAGCAGGGCACTGAAGCTTTCTTT
TRBJ2-1	many	TRBV11-2	TRBD2	CASSFLPSGSSSNNEQFF	TGTGCCAGCAGCTTCTTGCCTAGCGGGAGTAGTTCGAATAATGAGCAGTTCTTC
TRBJ1-2	many	TRBV19	-	CASTSSRGSYGYTF	TGTGCCAGTACATCTTCCCGGGGAAGCTATGGCTACACCTTC
TRBJ2-3	few	TRBV28	TRBD2	CASGGRAGGDTQYF	TGTGCCAGCGGCGGGAGAGCTGGTGGAGATACGCAGTATTTT
TRBJ2-5	many	TRBV12-3/TRBV12-4	-	CASSLERSKGETQYF	TGTGCCAGCAGTTTGGAGAGATCAAAGGGAGAGACCCAGTACTTC
TRBJ2-1	many	TRBV9	-	CASSLRSSKPNEQFF	TGTGCCAGCAGCCTACGGAGCTCAAAGCCTAATGAGCAGTTCTTC
TRBJ2-7	many	TRBV19	TRBD2	CASSIAPGQGIASGSREQYF	TGTGCCAGTAGTATAGCCCCCGGGCAGGGGATCGCAAGCGGGAGCCGCGAGCAGTACTTC
TRBJ1-1	many	TRBV2	TRBD1	CASSLNRGDYTEAFF	TGTGCCAGCAGCCTCAACAGGGGGGATTACACTGAAGCTTTCTTT
TRBJ1-1	-	TRBV7-9	-	CASSLARLAEAFF	TGTGCCAGCAGCTTAGCCCGGTTGGCTGAAGCTTTCTTT
TRBJ1-5	many	TRBV6-2/TRBV6-3	-	CASSYSPRGSNQPQHF	TGTGCCAGCAGTTACTCGCCCAGGGGAAGCAATCAGCCCCAGCATTTT
TRBJ2-7	many	TRBV9	TRBD1	CASSVRGTGTYEQYF	TGTGCCAGCAGCGTTCGTGGGACAGGGACCTACGAGCAGTACTTC
TRBJ1-5	-	TRBV10-3	TRBD1	CAISQGTASGQPQHF	TGTGCCATCAGTCAAGGGACAGCTTCTGGGCAGCCCCAGCATTTT
TRBJ1-1	few	TRBV10-3	TRBD1	CAIKGASNTEAFF	TGTGCCATCAAGGGGGCCTCGAACACTGAAGCTTTCTTT
TRBJ1-4	many	TRBV7-9	TRBD1	CASSLLRDRGEKLFF	TGTGCCAGCAGCTTACTCAGGGACAGGGGTGAAAAACTGTTTTTT
TRBJ2-7	-	TRBV6-1	TRBD2	CASNGPSGFSYEQYF	TGTGCCAGCAACGGGCCTAGCGGGTTCTCCTACGAGCAGTACTTC
TRBJ2-1	many	TRBV7-9	-	CASSLVPGDTLNEQFF	TGTGCCAGCAGTCTAGTCCCAGGGGATACCCTCAATGAGCAGTTCTTC
TRBJ2-5	-	TRBV6-2/TRBV6-3	TRBD2	CASSLSLGGTQETQYF	TGTGCCAGCAGCCTCTCCCTGGGGGGGACCCAAGAGACCCAGTACTTC
TRBJ2-7	-	TRBV7-8	-	CASSGLGSVPYEQYF	TGTGCCAGCAGCGGCCTCGGGAGTGTTCCCTACGAGCAGTACTTC
TRBJ2-3	many	TRBV24-1	-	CATSDLQGSGTDTQYF	TGTGCCACCAGTGATCTACAGGGATCCGGCACAGATACGCAGTATTTT
TRBJ1-4	-	TRBV7-2	-	CASSSAGPVEKLFF	TGTGCCAGCAGCTCAGCAGGGCCTGTTGAAAAACTGTTTTTT
TRBJ1-5	many	TRBV20-1	TRBD1	CSAVQGGLNQPQHF	TGCAGTGCTGTACAGGGGGGCCTAAATCAGCCCCAGCATTTT
TRBJ2-4	-	TRBV11-2	-	CASSSRDIAKNIQYF	TGTGCCAGCAGCTCCAGGGACATAGCCAAAAACATTCAGTACTTC
TRBJ2-1	many	TRBV7-8	-	CASSLARETLTMREQFF	TGTGCCAGCAGCTTAGCGAGGGAGACGTTAACAATGAGGGAGCAGTTCTTC
TRBJ1-1	few	TRBV7-2	TRBD1	CASSRDRVETFF	TGTGCCAGCAGCCGGGACAGGGTCGAAACTTTCTTT
TRBJ2-4	many	TRBV20-1	-	CSASGADGTKNIQYF	TGCAGTGCTAGCGGTGCGGACGGGACCAAAAACATTCAGTACTTC
TRBJ1-2	few	TRBV28	-	CASNGVGAGFGYTF	TGTGCCAGCAACGGAGTTGGGGCAGGGTTTGGCTACACCTTC
TRBJ1-4	many	TRBV7-3	TRBD1	CASGTRQGWEKLFF	TGTGCCAGCGGGACAAGACAGGGTTGGGAAAAACTGTTTTTT
TRBJ2-7	many	TRBV11-2	TRBD1	CASSLTGQGLGRSEQYF	TGTGCCAGCAGCCTTACGGGACAGGGGCTCGGTCGATCCGAGCAGTACTTC
TRBJ2-1	many	TRBV7-6	TRBD2	CASSRTSGTSRQFF	TGTGCCAGCAGCCGGACTAGCGGGACTTCACGACAGTTCTTC
TRBJ2-7	many	TRBV28	TRBD2	CASSSGTSGKHEQYF	TGTGCCAGCAGTTCAGGGACTAGCGGGAAACACGAGCAGTACTTC
TRBJ1-5	-	TRBV4-2	-	CASSQDEGNQPQHF	TGTGCCAGCAGCCAAGACGAAGGGAATCAGCCCCAGCATTTT
TRBJ1-5	many	TRBV12-5	-	CASGLVVNQPQHF	TGTGCTAGTGGTTTGGTGGTCAATCAGCCCCAGCATTTT
TRBJ1-3	many	TRBV7-2	-	CASSSALSGNTIYF	TGTGCCAGCAGCTCCGCTCTTTCTGGAAACACCATATATTTT
TRBJ2-1	-	TRBV20-1	-	CSARDWGFQNNEQFF	TGCAGTGCTAGAGATTGGGGATTTCAAAACAATGAGCAGTTCTTC
TRBJ2-5	many	TRBV13	-	CASSPRHRETQYF	TGTGCCAGCAGCCCCCGCCACAGGGAGACCCAGTACTTC
TRBJ2-1	many	TRBV20-1	-	CSARDPQGGNEQFF	TGCAGTGCTAGAGATCCCCAGGGGGGCAATGAGCAGTTCTTC
TRBJ2-3	many	TRBV10-3	TRBD2	CAIRPAGEVDTQYF	TGTGCCATCCGACCAGCGGGAGAGGTAGATACGCAGTATTTT
TRBJ2-3	many	TRBV11-2	-	CASSLVGSSTDTQYF	TGTGCCAGCAGCTTAGTGGGGTCCTCAACAGATACGCAGTATTTT
TRBJ2-5	many	TRBV18	TRBD2	CASSPEISGSPSDF	TGTGCCAGCTCACCCGAAATTAGCGGGAGCCCCTCGGACTTC